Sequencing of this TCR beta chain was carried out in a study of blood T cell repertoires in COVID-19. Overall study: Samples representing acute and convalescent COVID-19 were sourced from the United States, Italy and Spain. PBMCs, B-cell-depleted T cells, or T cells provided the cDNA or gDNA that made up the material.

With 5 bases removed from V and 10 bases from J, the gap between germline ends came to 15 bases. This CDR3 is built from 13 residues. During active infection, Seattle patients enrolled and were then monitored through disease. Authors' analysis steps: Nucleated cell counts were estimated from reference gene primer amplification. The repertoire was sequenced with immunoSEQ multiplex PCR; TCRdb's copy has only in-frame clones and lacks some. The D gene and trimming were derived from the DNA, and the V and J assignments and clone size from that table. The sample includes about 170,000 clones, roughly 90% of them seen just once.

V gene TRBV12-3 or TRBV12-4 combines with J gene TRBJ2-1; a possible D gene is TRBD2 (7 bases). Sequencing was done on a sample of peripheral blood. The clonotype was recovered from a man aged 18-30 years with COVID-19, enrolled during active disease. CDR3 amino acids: CASSIGRGGEQFF. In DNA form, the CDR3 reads TGTGCCAGCAGTATAGGAAGGGGGGGAGAGCAGTTCTTC.